This T cell receptor (beta chain) came from a study of T cell responses to AZD1222 COVID-19 vaccine. General observations from the study: Spike-specific TCR breadth rose after two AZD1222 doses, and depth rose as well. Repertoire sampling was restricted to post-peak T cell response timepoints. Within unmutated variant regions lay the reported targets of nearly half of spike-specific TCRs. Vaccine-related CD4 TCRs covered spike, predominating at 160-218 and 743-854.

This clone was observed once. Its antigen is unidentified. The CDR3 covers 14 residues. V gave up 0 bases and J gave up 5 bases, with 11 bases separating them. Germline CDR1 reads SGHRS; CDR2 reads YFSETQ. Profiling relied on immunoSEQ multiplex PCR, and the TCRdb table lists in-frame clones only, not all of them. The data show about 130,000 clones, around 90% seen once. Sample: peripheral blood, taken on day 0 of AZD1222 vaccination. The chain employs TRBV5-1 and TRBJ1-2; no reliable D call. The receptor was derived from an adult in good health. The CDR3 DNA is TGCGCCAGCAGCTTGGAGGTAGGAACTTATGGCTACACCTTC. This codes for CASSLEVGTYGYTF. The full variable domain, with the rest looked up from reference TRBV5-1 and TRBJ1-2, is KAGVTQTPRYLIKTRGQQVTLSCSPISGHRSVSWYQQTPGQGLQFLFEYFSETQRNKGNFPGRFSGRQFSNSRSEMNVSTLELGDSALYLCASSLEVGTYGYTFGSGTRLTVV.